The T cell receptor beta chain under discussion was sequenced for a study of T cell changes during pregnancy in multiple sclerosis. Some clones are missing from TCRdb's copy, which holds only in-frame ones; the method was immunoSEQ multiplex PCR. This table holds some 94,000 clones, approximately 90% found once. The CDR3 is 15 amino acids. The germline CDR1 and CDR2 sequences are MDHEN and SYDVKM. V dropped 2 bases and J dropped 0 bases, with 10 bases sitting between them. This sequence originates from a female donor in good health, enrolled as a control in a pregnancy study. The sample here was peripheral blood, taken in the first trimester of pregnancy. The genes are TRBV28 and TRBJ1-2; possibly TRBD1 for D (5 bases). The DNA of the CDR3 is TGTGCCAGCAGTTTAATGCCAGGGACTAACTATGGCTACACCTTC. Translating it yields CASSLMPGTNYGYTF.